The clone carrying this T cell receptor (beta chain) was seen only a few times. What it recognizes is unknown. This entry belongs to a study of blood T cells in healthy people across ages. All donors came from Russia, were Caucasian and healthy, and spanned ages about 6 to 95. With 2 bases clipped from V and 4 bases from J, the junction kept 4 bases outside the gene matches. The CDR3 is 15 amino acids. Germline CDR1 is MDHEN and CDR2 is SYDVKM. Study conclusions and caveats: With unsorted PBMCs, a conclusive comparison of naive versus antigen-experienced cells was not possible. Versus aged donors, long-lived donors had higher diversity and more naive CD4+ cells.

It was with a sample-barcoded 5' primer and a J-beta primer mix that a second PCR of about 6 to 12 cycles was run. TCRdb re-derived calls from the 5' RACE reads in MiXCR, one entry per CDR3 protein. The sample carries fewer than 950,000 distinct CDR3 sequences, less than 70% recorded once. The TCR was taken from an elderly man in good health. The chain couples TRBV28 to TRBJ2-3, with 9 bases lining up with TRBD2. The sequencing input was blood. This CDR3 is CASSLAGGSPDTQYF. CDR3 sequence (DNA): TGTGCCAGCAGTTTAGCGGGAGGGAGCCCAGATACGCAGTATTTT.